The 26 T cell receptor beta chains below were found in one sample sequenced in a study of cytomegalovirus exposure and HLA in healthy donors. It was with 60 Vbeta and 13 Jbeta primers that the PCR ran. Clones were read by immunoSEQ multiplex PCR, and TCRdb kept only the in-frame ones, dropping some. This sample carries 90,000 or so clones, around 70% of them seen once, and the ten largest clones take about 16%. The specimen was PBMCs. The receptors derive from a woman between 45 and 65 years old in good health and CMV-seropositive.

The chain combines TRBV7-6 with TRBJ1-4; TRBD1 might be the D (5 bases). Germline V gives CDR1 SGHVS, CDR2 FNYEAQ. This CDR3 spans 13 amino acids. V lost 4 bases and J 8 bases, leaving 11 bases between the germline ends. The CDR3 DNA reads TGTGCCAGCAGCTCCAATCGGGGGGAAAAACTGTTTTTT. Translation: CASSSNRGEKLFF.

This chain joins TRBV6-1 and TRBJ1-1; D not resolved. With 5 bases removed from V and 2 bases from J, the gap between germline ends came to 9 bases. The germline gives CDR1 MNHNS, CDR2 SASEGT. This CDR3 spans 13 amino acids. The CDR3 nucleotides are TGTGCCAGCAGTTTTGACATCAACACTGAAGCTTTCTTT. It encodes CASSFDINTEAFF.

There are a few counts of this clone. V usage is TRBV28 and J usage is TRBJ1-1, with D perhaps TRBD1 (5 bases). Per the germline V gene, CDR1 is MDHEN and CDR2 is SYDVKM. The CDR3 runs to 15 residues. Trimming cost V 1 base and J 0 bases, with 9 bases left between them. DNA for the CDR3: TGTGCCAGCAGTTTATTCAGGGCGATGAACACTGAAGCTTTCTTT. Translation: CASSLFRAMNTEAFF.

The V and J genes are TRBV11-3 and TRBJ2-1; D possibly corresponds to TRBD1 (5 bases). CDR1 is SGHNT and CDR2 is YENEEA in the germline V gene. The CDR3 spans 12 residues. V was pared by 2 bases and J by 9 bases, with 8 bases between. CDR3 in DNA: TGTGCCAGCAGCTTACAGGGTGGTGAGCAGTTCTTC. It is translated as CASSLQGGEQFF.

This clone showed up just a few times. The genes are TRBV18 and TRBJ2-7, with D possibly matching TRBD1 (5 bases). The CDR3 sequence is 13 residues long. Trimming pared 6 bases from V and 5 bases from J, leaving 14 bases between. The germline gives CDR1 KGHSH, CDR2 LQKENI. In nucleotides, the CDR3 is TGTGCCAGCTCCCAGGACATGTTTAACGAGCAGTACTTC. This sequence encodes CASSQDMFNEQYF.

The chain carries TRBV18 and TRBJ2-7, with 11 bases aligning to TRBD2. Trimming took 0 bases from V and 7 from J; bases not matched to a gene: 20. Germline values: CDR1 KGHSH, CDR2 LQKENI. The CDR3 spans 20 residues. The CDR3 spells CASSPPVAGRIAGGPREQYF. CDR3 DNA sequence: TGTGCCAGCTCACCACCGGTAGCGGGGAGAATAGCGGGAGGGCCCCGGGAGCAGTACTTC.

This rearrangement joins TRBV7-9 to TRBJ2-7, with 7 positions matching TRBD1. Per the germline V gene, CDR1 is SEHNR and CDR2 is FQNEAQ (reference sequence). The CDR3 contains 12 residues. V shed 5 bases, J shed 2 bases, and the junction held 0 bases outside the gene matches. As DNA, the CDR3 is TGTGCCAGCAGCCAGGGGGCCTACGAGCAGTACTTC. Translating it yields CASSQGAYEQYF. The whole variable domain, filled in from reference TRBV7-9 and TRBJ2-7, reads DTGVSQNPRHKITKRGQNVTFRCDPISEHNRLYWYRQTLGQGPEFLTYFQNEAQLEKSRLLSDRFSAERPKGSFSTLEIQRTEQGDSAMYLCASSQGAYEQYFGPGTRLTVT.

V is TRBV4-3 and J is TRBJ2-5; TRBD2 matches 11 bases. The DNA end is a closer match to TRBJ2-7, so the J assignment may be wrong. This CDR3 contains 21 residues. The germline V gene encodes CDR1 LGHNA and CDR2 YSLEER. The CDR3 sequence: CASSQAFKAGLAGGINYEQYF. CDR3 DNA: TGCGCCAGCAGCCAAGCCTTCAAAGCCGGGCTAGCGGGAGGAATTAACTACGAGCAGTACTTC.

J is TRBJ1-3 and V is TRBV10-3; D ambiguous. Germline CDR1 reads ENHRY; CDR2 reads SYGVKD. Between the trimmed V and J ends, which lost 3 bases and 2 bases, there was a span of 11 bases. The CDR3 extends over 15 amino acids. The CDR3 DNA reads TGTGCCATCAGTGACTGGGCAGCTGCTGGAAACACCATATATTTT. The encoded protein is CAISDWAAAGNTIYF.

This clone was counted between two and nine times. The CDR3 protein is CASSVRGENTEAFF. CDR3 nucleotides: TGTGCCAGCAGCGTCAGGGGGGAGAACACTGAAGCTTTCTTT. V usage is TRBV7-6 and J usage is TRBJ1-1; 7 bases line up with TRBD1. Germline trimming cut 5 bases from V and 1 base from J; bases unmatched to any gene: 4. This CDR3 spans 14 amino acids. CDR1 and CDR2 from the germline V gene are SGHVS and FNYEAQ.

The V gene is TRBV10-2, the J gene TRBJ1-1, with D unclear. Per germline, CDR1 WSHSY and CDR2 SAAADI. Trimming shortened V by 6 bases and J by 5 bases, and 7 bases separated the two germline ends. The CDR3 is made up of 11 amino acids. CDR3 bases: TGCGCCAGCAGCCGGAGTACTGAAGCTTTCTTT. Its protein is CASSRSTEAFF.

This clone was seen more than once but under ten times. The V call is TRBV29-1, the J call TRBJ1-4; TRBD1 might be the D (6 bases). Germline V gene sequence: CDR1 SQVTM, CDR2 ANQGSEA. The CDR3 covers 12 residues. V was cut by 4 bases and J by 6 bases, with 9 bases left in between. CDR3: CSVGQADEKLFF. The CDR3 region has the DNA TGCAGCGTTGGACAGGCGGATGAAAAACTGTTTTTT.

The V call is TRBV9, the J call TRBJ2-5; TRBD2 matches at 8 bases. The length of the CDR3 is 15 residues. Germline V gene lookup returns CDR1 SGDLS and CDR2 YYNGEE. V lost 0 bases and J lost 9; bases outside the gene matches: 10. The CDR3 loop is CASSVEPAGDRAQYF. As DNA, the CDR3 is TGTGCCAGCAGCGTAGAGCCAGCGGGAGATCGTGCCCAGTACTTC. The entire variable domain, with the rest obtained from reference TRBV9 and TRBJ2-5, is as follows: DSGVTQTPKHLITATGQRVTLRCSPRSGDLSVYWYQQSLDQGLQFLIQYYNGEERAKGNILERFSAQQFPDLHSELNLSSLELGDSALYFCASSVEPAGDRAQYFGPGTRLLVL.

This clone has a handful of counts. This chain links TRBV28 with TRBJ2-5, with 13 bases lining up with TRBD2. The CDR3 runs to 14 residues. V lost 6 bases, J lost 5 bases, and 3 bases stayed unmatched. Germline V gene sequence: CDR1 MDHEN, CDR2 SYDVKM. The CDR3 DNA follows: TGTGCCAGCAGGGAGACTAGCGGGAGGGAGACCCAGTACTTC. It encodes CASRETSGRETQYF.

V is TRBV10-3 and J is TRBJ1-1; D gene unclear. The CDR3 totals 15 residues. The V and J ends lost 0 bases and 1 base respectively, with 9 bases between them. CDR1 is ENHRY and CDR2 is SYGVKD in the germline V gene. CDR3 protein: CAISESTNRNTEAFF. The CDR3 nucleotides are TGTGCCATCAGTGAGTCGACGAACAGGAACACTGAAGCTTTCTTT.

The genes are TRBV7-9 and TRBJ2-2, with D tentatively TRBD1 (5 bases). CDR3 length: 13 amino acids. V was cut by 5 bases and J by 1 base, with 5 bases left in between. Germline assignment: CDR1 SEHNR and CDR2 FQNEAQ (reference sequence). This CDR3 reads CASSGQNTGELFF. DNA of the CDR3: TGTGCCAGCAGCGGACAGAACACCGGGGAGCTGTTTTTT.

This clone appeared a few times. V is TRBV7-9 and J is TRBJ1-2; TRBD1 agrees at 11 bases. With V trimmed by 8 bases and J by 13 bases, 9 bases remained unmatched. Germline loops: CDR1 SEHNR, CDR2 FQNEAQ (reference sequence). The CDR3 runs 12 residues. CDR3 region: CASRLGQGDSTF. For the CDR3, the DNA is TGTGCCAGCCGTCTGGGACAGGGGGATTCCACCTTC.

V and J are TRBV10-1 and TRBJ2-1; maybe TRBD2 (5 bases). V shed 6 bases and J shed 4 bases, with 10 bases lying between them. The germline V gene encodes CDR1 WNHNN and CDR2 SYGVQD (reference sequence). The CDR3 covers 13 residues. The CDR3 protein is CASSLLGYNEQFF. CDR3 nucleotide sequence: TGCGCCAGCAGCTTACTAGGATACAATGAGCAGTTCTTC.

In its sample, this clone was seen a few times. The chain uses TRBV27 and TRBJ2-6; TRBD1 matches 9 bases. The CDR3 loop spans 19 amino acids. The germline gives CDR1 MNHEY, CDR2 SMNVEV (reference sequence). V was clipped by 5 bases and J by 4 bases; unmatched bases: 15. The CDR3, as DNA: TGTGCCAGCAGTAGGGCTCGGGACAGGGTGAGAGCCGGGGCCAACGTCCTGACTTTC. This gives the protein CASSRARDRVRAGANVLTF. Supplemented by reference TRBV27 and TRBJ2-6, the full variable domain reads EAQVTQNPRYLITVTGKKLTVTCSQNMNHEYMSWYRQDPGLGLRQIYYSMNVEVTDKGDVPEGYKVSRKEKRNFPLILESPSPNQTSLYFCASSRARDRVRAGANVLTFGAGSRLTVL.

J is TRBJ2-7 and V is TRBV10-1, with D maybe TRBD1 (7 bases). V was pared by 6 bases and J by 3 bases, with 15 bases between. This CDR3 is built from 14 residues. Germline loops: CDR1 WNHNN, CDR2 SYGVQD (reference sequence). The CDR3 region is CASSLGGTDYEQYF. For the CDR3, the DNA is TGCGCCAGCAGCCTAGGCGGGACAGACTACGAGCAGTACTTC.

As for this clone: A junction boundary mismatches the germline segment, possibly from a read error. DNA for the CDR3: TGCGCCAACAGCTTGGTAACTAGCGACTACAATGAGCAGTTCTTC. It codes for CANSLVTSDYNEQFF. This chain uses TRBV5-1 with TRBJ2-1, with 7 bases fitting TRBD2. Looked up from germline, CDR1 is SGHRS and CDR2 is YFSETQ. The CDR3 spans 15 residues.

The chain couples TRBV10-1 to TRBJ2-7; D is unresolved. V was trimmed by 5 bases and J by 3 bases, leaving 5 bases between them. The length of the CDR3 is 11 residues. Germline V gives CDR1 WNHNN, CDR2 SYGVQD (reference sequence). CDR3: CASSPGYEQYF. The CDR3 DNA follows: TGCGCCAGCAGTCCAGGCTACGAGCAGTACTTC.

The chain combines TRBV6-1 with TRBJ2-7, with TRBD1 identical over 9 bases. Germline CDR1 reads MNHNS; CDR2 reads SASEGT. This CDR3 has 14 amino acids. V was pared by 10 bases and J by 3 bases, with 10 bases of the junction left unmatched. This CDR3 reads CATDTGTGSYEQYF. The CDR3 bases are TGTGCCACTGATACCGGGACAGGGAGCTACGAGCAGTACTTC.

V gene TRBV11-2 combines with J gene TRBJ2-7; 9 nucleotides line up with TRBD1. Germline values: CDR1 SGHAT, CDR2 FQNNGV. CDR3 length: 14 amino acids. The V gene end was trimmed by 5 bases and the J gene end by 6 bases; junction bases not matched to a gene: 8. This chain's CDR3 is CASSPRGQGSEQYF. CDR3 DNA sequence: TGTGCCAGCAGCCCGCGTGGACAGGGGTCCGAGCAGTACTTC.

The DNA for the CDR3 is TGTGCCAGCGAGAGGACAGCTACAGATACGCAGTATTTT. This codes for CASERTATDTQYF. The chain employs TRBV6-1 and TRBJ2-3; tentatively, D is TRBD1 (6 bases). This CDR3 contains 13 residues. CDR1 and CDR2 from the germline V gene are MNHNS and SASEGT. Between the trimmed V and J ends, which lost 8 bases and 3 bases, there was a span of 12 bases.

The J gene is TRBJ2-3, the V gene TRBV28; 8 nucleotides agree with TRBD2. Looked up from germline, CDR1 is MDHEN and CDR2 is SYDVKM. CDR3 length: 17 amino acids. The V gene end was trimmed by 7 bases and the J gene end by 3 bases; junction bases not matched to a gene: 15. The CDR3 coding sequence is TGTGCCAGCACCATAACGGGAGGGCTAGCGTTAACAGATACGCAGTATTTT. It is translated as CASTITGGLALTDTQYF.